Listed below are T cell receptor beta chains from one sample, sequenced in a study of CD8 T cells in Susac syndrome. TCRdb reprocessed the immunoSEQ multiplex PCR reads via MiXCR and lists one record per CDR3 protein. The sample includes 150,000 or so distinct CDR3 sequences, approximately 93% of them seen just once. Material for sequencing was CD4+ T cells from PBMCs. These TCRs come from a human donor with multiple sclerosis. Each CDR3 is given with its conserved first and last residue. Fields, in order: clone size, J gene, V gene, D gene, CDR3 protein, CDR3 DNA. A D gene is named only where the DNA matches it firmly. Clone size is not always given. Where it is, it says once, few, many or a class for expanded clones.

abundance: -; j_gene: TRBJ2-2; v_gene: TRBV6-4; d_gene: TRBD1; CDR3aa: CASSVTMTGRLFF; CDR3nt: TGTGCCAGCAGTGTCACCATGACAGGGAGGCTGTTTTTT
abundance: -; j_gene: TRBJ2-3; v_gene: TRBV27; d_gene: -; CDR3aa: CASTDSGSRRDTQYF; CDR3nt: TGTGCCAGCACTGATAGCGGCAGTAGGCGAGATACGCAGTATTTT
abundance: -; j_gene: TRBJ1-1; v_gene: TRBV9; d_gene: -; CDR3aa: CASSEQHMNTEAFF; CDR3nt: TGTGCCAGCAGCGAGCAGCACATGAACACTGAAGCTTTCTTT
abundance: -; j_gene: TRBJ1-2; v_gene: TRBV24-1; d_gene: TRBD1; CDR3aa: CATSDSVGDRVVGYTF; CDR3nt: TGTGCCACCAGTGATTCTGTGGGGGACAGGGTGGTCGGCTACACCTTC
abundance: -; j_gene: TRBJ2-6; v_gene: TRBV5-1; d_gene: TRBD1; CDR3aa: CASSPGQLASGANVLTF; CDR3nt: TGCGCCAGCAGCCCGGGACAGCTCGCCTCTGGGGCCAACGTCCTGACTTTC
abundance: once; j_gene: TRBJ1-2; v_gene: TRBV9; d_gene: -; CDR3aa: CASSVGGATNYGYTF; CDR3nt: TGTGCCAGCAGCGTAGGAGGGGCGACCAACTATGGCTACACCTTC
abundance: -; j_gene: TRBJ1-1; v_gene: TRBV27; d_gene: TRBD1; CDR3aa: CASSPWDRVNTEAFF; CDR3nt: TGTGCCAGCTCTCCCTGGGACAGGGTGAACACTGAAGCTTTCTTT
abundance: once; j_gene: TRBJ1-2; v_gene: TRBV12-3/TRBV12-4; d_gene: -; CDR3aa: CASSSWTRGYTF; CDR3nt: TGTGCCAGCAGTTCGTGGACCAGGGGCTACACCTTC
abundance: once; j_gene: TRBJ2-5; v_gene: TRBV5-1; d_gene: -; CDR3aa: CASFGQRQETQYF; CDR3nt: TGCGCCAGCTTCGGACAGCGTCAAGAGACCCAGTACTTC
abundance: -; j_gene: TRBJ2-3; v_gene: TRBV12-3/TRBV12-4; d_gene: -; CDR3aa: CASSSGLRDSGDTQYF; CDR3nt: TGTGCCAGCAGTTCGGGACTCCGAGACTCAGGAGATACGCAGTATTTT
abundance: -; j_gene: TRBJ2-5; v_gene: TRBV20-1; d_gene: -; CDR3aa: CSAPRDTQETQYF; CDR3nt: TGCAGTGCTCCCCGGGACACCCAAGAGACCCAGTACTTC
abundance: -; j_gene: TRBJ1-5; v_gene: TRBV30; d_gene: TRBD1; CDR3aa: CAWSPDRGGGVQPQHF; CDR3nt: TGTGCCTGGAGTCCTGACAGGGGAGGAGGCGTTCAGCCCCAGCATTTT
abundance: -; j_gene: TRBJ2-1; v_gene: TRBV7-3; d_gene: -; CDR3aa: CASSLGGLAPYEQFF; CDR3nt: TGTGCCAGCAGCTTGGGTGGTTTGGCCCCCTATGAGCAGTTCTTC